This is a list of T cell receptor beta chains from one sample in a study of CD8 T cells in Susac syndrome. MiXCR was run by TCRdb on the immunoSEQ multiplex PCR reads, yielding one entry per CDR3 protein. The table lists approximately 100,000 distinct CDR3 sequences, 92% of them singletons. Sequencing used CD4+ T cells from PBMCs. The receptor set was obtained from a human donor in good health. Both conserved end residues are part of each CDR3. Each record gives: D gene, J gene, V gene, clone size, CDR3 protein, CDR3 DNA. A D gene is named only where the DNA matches it firmly. Clone sizes are given selectively: once, few, many, or a class where the clone is expanded.

TRBD1,TRBJ2-4,TRBV12-3/TRBV12-4,NA,CASSPPRTGAFRLAKNIQYF,TGTGCCAGCAGTCCACCCCGGACAGGGGCATTCCGGCTGGCCAAAAACATTCAGTACTTC
TRBD1,TRBJ2-3,TRBV30,NA,CAWSVDGQAADTQYF,TGTGCCTGGAGTGTAGACGGACAGGCAGCAGATACGCAGTATTTT
NA,TRBJ2-5,TRBV6-4,NA,CASSGRGKETQYF,TGTGCCAGCAGTGGGCGGGGCAAAGAGACCCAGTACTTC
TRBD1,TRBJ1-2,TRBV6-5,NA,CASRNTGGANYGYTF,TGTGCCAGCAGAAACACAGGGGGTGCGAACTATGGCTACACCTTC
TRBD2,TRBJ2-1,TRBV29-1,NA,CSVEGLAGGQSYNEQFF,TGCAGCGTTGAAGGACTAGCGGGAGGGCAGTCCTACAATGAGCAGTTCTTC
NA,TRBJ2-1,TRBV5-4,NA,CASSSKGEQFF,TGTGCCAGCAGTTCAAAGGGTGAGCAGTTCTTC
NA,TRBJ2-7,TRBV19,NA,CASSLSPGSYEQYF,TGTGCCAGTAGTTTGTCCCCTGGCTCCTACGAGCAGTACTTC
TRBD1,TRBJ2-5,TRBV19,NA,CASRDRGRGETQYF,TGTGCCAGTAGGGACAGGGGGCGCGGGGAGACCCAGTACTTC
NA,TRBJ2-7,TRBV30,NA,CAWGAGVYEQYF,TGTGCCTGGGGTGCCGGAGTATACGAGCAGTACTTC
NA,TRBJ1-1,TRBV20-1,NA,CSAKRGGAEAFF,TGCAGTGCTAAGAGGGGTGGAGCTGAAGCTTTCTTT
NA,TRBJ2-1,TRBV9,NA,CASSVGRGYGSEQFF,TGTGCCAGCAGCGTTGGGAGGGGGTACGGTAGTGAGCAGTTCTTC
TRBD1,TRBJ2-2,TRBV6-2/TRBV6-3,NA,CASSFLGQGNTGELFF,TGTGCCAGCAGCTTCCTCGGACAGGGTAACACCGGGGAGCTGTTTTTT
NA,TRBJ1-1,TRBV3-1,NA,CASSQANTEAFF,TGTGCCAGCAGCCAAGCGAACACTGAAGCTTTCTTT
NA,TRBJ2-7,TRBV6-2/TRBV6-3,NA,CASSYKVTGWQYF,TGTGCCAGCAGTTACAAGGTAACGGGGTGGCAGTACTTC
NA,TRBJ1-2,TRBV7-9,NA,CAGRGSAYGYTF,TGTGCCGGCAGGGGTTCGGCTTATGGCTACACCTTC
NA,TRBJ1-4,TRBV30,NA,CAWTHGSNEKLFF,TGTGCCTGGACCCACGGTTCGAATGAAAAACTGTTTTTT
NA,TRBJ2-7,TRBV2,NA,CASTSELGGYEQYF,TGTGCCAGCACCAGCGAGTTAGGAGGCTACGAGCAGTACTTC
TRBD1,TRBJ1-2,TRBV23-1,NA,CASSHRDRDPF,TGCGCCAGCAGTCATCGGGACAGGGACCCCTTC
NA,TRBJ1-1,TRBV11-2,NA,CASSLASKSTEAFF,TGTGCCAGCAGCTTAGCCTCTAAGAGCACTGAAGCTTTCTTT
NA,TRBJ2-7,TRBV6-2/TRBV6-3,NA,CASSYSLQKLSYEQYF,TGTGCCAGCAGTTACTCGCTACAGAAACTCTCCTACGAGCAGTACTTC
NA,TRBJ1-5,TRBV30,NA,CAWSVGGGTGNQPQHF,TGTGCCTGGAGTGTCGGGGGAGGTACGGGCAATCAGCCCCAGCATTTT
NA,TRBJ1-1,TRBV29-1,NA,CSAPTEWGNTEAFF,TGCAGCGCCCCGACCGAATGGGGGAACACTGAAGCTTTCTTT
TRBD1,TRBJ1-1,TRBV5-1,once,CASTLRGEQGAGSAFF,TGCGCCAGCACCCTCAGAGGGGAACAGGGGGCCGGCTCAGCTTTCTTT
TRBD2,TRBJ2-5,TRBV29-1,NA,CSVEEYGTSLDETQYF,TGCAGCGTTGAAGAATACGGGACTAGCTTAGATGAGACCCAGTACTTC
NA,TRBJ2-5,TRBV29-1,NA,CSASGQDLGETQYF,TGCAGCGCCTCGGGACAAGACTTGGGTGAGACCCAGTACTTC
NA,TRBJ2-7,TRBV7-6,once,CASSLAPQTYEQYF,TGTGCCAGCAGCTTAGCGCCGCAGACCTACGAGCAGTACTTC
NA,TRBJ1-2,TRBV25-1,NA,CASSEFQARPHGYTF,TGTGCCAGCAGTGAATTTCAGGCGAGACCTCATGGCTACACCTTC
NA,TRBJ2-1,TRBV19,NA,CASRRASYNEQFF,TGTGCCAGTAGGAGGGCCTCCTACAATGAGCAGTTCTTC
NA,TRBJ2-7,TRBV7-6,NA,CASSKDIGLYEQYF,TGTGCCAGCAGCAAAGACATAGGCTTATACGAGCAGTACTTC
NA,TRBJ1-2,TRBV4-3,few,CASSQDTGLYGYTF,TGCGCCAGCAGCCAAGATACAGGACTCTATGGCTACACCTTC
NA,TRBJ1-5,TRBV10-2,NA,CASSEGGRNQPQHF,TGCGCCAGCAGTGAGGGGGGGCGTAATCAGCCCCAGCATTTT
NA,TRBJ1-1,TRBV4-3,once,CASSQTGYTEAFF,TGCGCCAGCAGCCAGACAGGATACACTGAAGCTTTCTTT
TRBD1,TRBJ1-1,TRBV29-1,NA,CSVGLVLGDREGSTEAFF,TGCAGCGTTGGTTTAGTTTTAGGGGACAGGGAAGGAAGCACTGAAGCTTTCTTT
NA,TRBJ1-2,TRBV6-6,once,CASSYTPRSYGYTF,TGTGCCAGCAGTTACACCCCGCGGTCCTATGGCTACACCTTC
TRBD1,TRBJ2-7,TRBV9,few,CASSVGQGVSYEQYF,TGTGCCAGCAGCGTGGGACAGGGGGTCTCCTACGAGCAGTACTTC
TRBD2,TRBJ2-3,TRBV10-3,once,CAISADYGSGTQWSTDTQYF,TGTGCCATCTCTGCCGACTACGGGAGCGGGACCCAATGGAGCACAGATACGCAGTATTTT
NA,TRBJ2-1,TRBV6-2/TRBV6-3,once,CASSYSIGQQDNEQFF,TGTGCCAGCAGTTACTCGATTGGTCAGCAAGACAATGAGCAGTTCTTC
NA,TRBJ2-7,TRBV20-1,NA,CSARGDYEQYF,TGCAGTGCTAGGGGGGACTACGAGCAGTACTTC
TRBD1,TRBJ1-5,TRBV19,NA,CASSINTGELNQPQHF,TGTGCCAGTAGTATCAATACAGGGGAGTTAAATCAGCCCCAGCATTTT
NA,TRBJ2-3,TRBV11-2,NA,CASTYRVFADTQYF,TGTGCCAGCACGTACAGGGTATTTGCAGATACGCAGTATTTT